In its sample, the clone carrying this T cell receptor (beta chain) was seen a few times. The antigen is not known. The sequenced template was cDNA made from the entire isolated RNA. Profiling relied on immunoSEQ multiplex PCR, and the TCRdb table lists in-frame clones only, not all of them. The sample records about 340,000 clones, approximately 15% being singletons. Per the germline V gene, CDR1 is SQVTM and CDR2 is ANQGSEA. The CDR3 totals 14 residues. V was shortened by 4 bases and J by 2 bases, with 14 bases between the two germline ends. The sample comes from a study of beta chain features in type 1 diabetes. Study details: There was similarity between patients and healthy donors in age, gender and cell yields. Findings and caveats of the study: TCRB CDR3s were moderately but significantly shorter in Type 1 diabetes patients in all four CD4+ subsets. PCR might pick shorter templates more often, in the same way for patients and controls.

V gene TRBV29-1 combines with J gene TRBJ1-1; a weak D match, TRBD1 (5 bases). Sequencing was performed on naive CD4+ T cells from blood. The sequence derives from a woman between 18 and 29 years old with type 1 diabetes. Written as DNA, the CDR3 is TGCAGCGTTGGGATTTTGGGGCGAAACACTGAAGCTTTCTTT. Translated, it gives CSVGILGRNTEAFF. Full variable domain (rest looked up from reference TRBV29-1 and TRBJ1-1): SAVISQKPSRDICQRGTSLTIQCQVDSQVTMMFWYRQQPGQSLTLIATANQGSEATYESGFVIDKFPISRPNLTFSTLTVSNMSPEDSSIYLCSVGILGRNTEAFFGQGTRLTVV.